This T cell receptor (beta chain) was found in a study of immune characterization of retroperitoneal liposarcoma. MiXCR was run by TCRdb on the PCR reads, yielding one entry per CDR3 protein. The sample shows under 20,000 distinct CDR3 sequences, approximately 40% of them seen only once. This clonotype came up many times. V gave up 2 bases and J gave up 4 bases, with 8 bases separating them. The germline CDR1 and CDR2 sequences are SGHVS and FNYEAQ. The CDR3 length is 14 residues. Sequences were obtained from blood. The sequence derives from a male donor with retroperitoneal liposarcoma. The chain couples TRBV7-6 to TRBJ2-2; D is undetermined. The CDR3 loop reads CASSLLGFTGELFF. The CDR3, as DNA: TGTGCCAGCAGCTTACTGGGCTTCACCGGGGAGCTGTTTTTT.